Below, one T cell receptor beta chain is given with its context. The authors' processing: The assay estimated nucleated cells by amplifying reference gene primers. TCRdb's table, derived via immunoSEQ multiplex PCR, lists solely in-frame clones and lacks some. V, J and clone size are those of that table, while D and trimming were read from the DNA. The sample has 100,000 to 120,000 clones, about 72% seen once; the top ten hold about 8.3%. This record comes from a study of blood T cell repertoires in COVID-19. Turning to the study itself: The study drew acute and convalescent COVID-19 samples from the United States, Italy and Spain. From T cells, B-cell-depleted T cells, or PBMCs came the material, which was cDNA or gDNA.

The CDR3 consists of 16 residues. Germline V gene data show CDR1 as KGHSH and CDR2 as LQKENI. Deletions cut 2 bases from V and 2 bases from J, with 13 bases between. Input material: peripheral blood. This sequence originates from a woman aged 55-70 years with acute or convalescent COVID-19. The J gene is TRBJ2-1, the V gene TRBV18, with a possible D match to TRBD1 (7 bases). In DNA form, the CDR3 reads TGTGCCAGCTCACCAGGCAGGGGGGCGGCCTACAATGAGCAGTTCTTC. Its translation: CASSPGRGAAYNEQFF.